This TCR beta chain was profiled in a study of identifying expanded T cells in peripheral blood. Regarding the study as a whole: About 1.3 clones differed between technical replicates, versus approximately 17 and 20 over time.

No infections or other immune events were documented during collection. Assay used: immunoSEQ multiplex PCR; TCRdb lists only in-frame clones, some missing. This table holds around 100,000 clones, 85% to 90% found once. Remarks on this clone: Its antigen is unidentified. A read error may produce the germline difference seen at one junction end.

This TCR came from a person aged 18-69 years in good health. Sequencing was done on a sample of blood.

The CDR3 sequence: CAGSARQGTSNQPQHF. The CDR3 DNA follows: TGCGCCGGCAGTGCCCGTCAGGGAACGAGCAATCAGCCCCAGCATTTT. This chain connects TRBV10-2 to TRBJ1-5, with D possibly matching TRBD1 (5 bases). The germline V gene has CDR1 WSHSY and CDR2 SAAADI. CDR3 length: 16 residues.